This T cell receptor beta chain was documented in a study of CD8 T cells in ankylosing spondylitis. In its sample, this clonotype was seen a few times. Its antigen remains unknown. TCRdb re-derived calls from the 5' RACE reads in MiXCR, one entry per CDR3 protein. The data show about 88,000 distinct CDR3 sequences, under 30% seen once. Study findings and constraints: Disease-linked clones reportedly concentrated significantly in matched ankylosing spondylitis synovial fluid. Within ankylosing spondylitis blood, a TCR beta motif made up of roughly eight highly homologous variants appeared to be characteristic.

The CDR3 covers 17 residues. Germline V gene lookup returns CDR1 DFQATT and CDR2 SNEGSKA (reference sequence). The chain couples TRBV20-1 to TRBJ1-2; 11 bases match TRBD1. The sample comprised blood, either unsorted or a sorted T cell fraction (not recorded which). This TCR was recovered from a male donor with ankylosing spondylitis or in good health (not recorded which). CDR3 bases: TGCAGCGTTAAACCATTTCAATGGACAGGGGGCGCCGATGGCTACACCTTC. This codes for CSVKPFQWTGGADGYTF.